This T cell receptor beta chain comes out of a study of blood T cell repertoires in COVID-19. Clones were sequenced by immunoSEQ multiplex PCR, and TCRdb holds only the in-frame ones, with some missing. The profile shows around 250,000 clones, roughly 84% of them singletons. V was shortened by 6 bases and J by 0 bases, with 6 bases between the two germline ends. Germline V lookup: CDR1 SNHLY, CDR2 FYNNEI. The CDR3 runs to 13 residues. J is TRBJ1-3 and V is TRBV2; no clear D. Source material: peripheral blood. The receptor's source is a woman in her 40s who had recovered from COVID-19. This CDR3 is CASRADSGNTIYF. The CDR3 DNA follows: TGTGCCAGCAGAGCCGACTCTGGAAACACCATATATTTT.